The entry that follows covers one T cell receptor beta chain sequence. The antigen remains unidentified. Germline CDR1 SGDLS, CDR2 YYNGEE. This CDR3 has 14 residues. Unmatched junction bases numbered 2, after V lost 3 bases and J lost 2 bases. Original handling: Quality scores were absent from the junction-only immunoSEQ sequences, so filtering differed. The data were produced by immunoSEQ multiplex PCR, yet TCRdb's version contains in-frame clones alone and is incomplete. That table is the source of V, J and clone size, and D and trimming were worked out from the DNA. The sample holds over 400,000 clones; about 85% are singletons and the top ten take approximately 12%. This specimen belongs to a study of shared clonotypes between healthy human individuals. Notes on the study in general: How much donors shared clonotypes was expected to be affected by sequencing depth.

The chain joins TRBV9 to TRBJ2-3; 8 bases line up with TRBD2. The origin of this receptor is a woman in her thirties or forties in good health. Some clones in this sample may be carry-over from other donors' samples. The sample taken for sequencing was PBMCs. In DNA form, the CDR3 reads TGTGCCAGCAGCGGTAGCGGGAACACAGATACGCAGTATTTT. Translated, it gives CASSGSGNTDTQYF.